A single sample is the source of the 24 T cell receptor beta chains below, sequenced in a study of blood T cell repertoires in COVID-19. TCRdb's copy holds only in-frame clones and misses some; the assay was immunoSEQ multiplex PCR. The sample lists some 400,000 clones; approximately 87% were seen once. Sequenced: peripheral blood. The receptors originated from a woman aged 60-75 years with COVID-19, enrolled during active disease.

The chain links TRBV9 to TRBJ1-3, with D tentatively TRBD1 (5 bases). Germline loops: CDR1 SGDLS, CDR2 YYNGEE. The CDR3 extends over 16 amino acids. Trimming stripped 3 bases from V and 0 bases from J, with 13 bases between. The CDR3 sequence: CASSGLSGLSGNTIYF. In DNA form, the CDR3 reads TGTGCCAGCAGCGGCCTATCGGGACTCTCTGGAAACACCATATATTTT.

The chain recombines TRBV19 with TRBJ1-2; D is perhaps TRBD1 (6 bases). The V gene's germline CDR1 is LNHDA and CDR2 SQIVND (reference sequence). V was trimmed by 3 bases and J by 4 bases, leaving 15 bases between them. The CDR3 loop spans 15 amino acids. CDR3 sequence: CASSMVDRRGYGYTF. In DNA, the CDR3 is TGTGCCAGTAGTATGGTGGACAGAAGAGGCTATGGCTACACCTTC.

This chain links TRBV2 with TRBJ1-1; possibly TRBD1 for D (5 bases). CDR3 size: 14 residues. V gave up 6 bases and J gave up 7 bases, with 18 bases separating them. Germline V gives CDR1 SNHLY, CDR2 FYNNEI. In nucleotides, the CDR3 is TGTGCCAGCAGGCCCGGGACCTCGGGGGGTGAAGCTTTCTTT. Its translation is CASRPGTSGGEAFF.

The chain employs TRBV5-6 and TRBJ1-2; D uncertain. This CDR3 spans 15 amino acids. Trimming pared 4 bases from V and 4 bases from J, leaving 17 bases between. Germline values: CDR1 SGHDT, CDR2 YYEEEE. The CDR3 spells CASSPPSRAFYGYTF. The CDR3 coding sequence is TGTGCCAGCAGCCCTCCCTCGAGAGCTTTCTATGGCTACACCTTC.

The chain employs TRBV7-9 and TRBJ2-1; D is unresolved. CDR1 is SEHNR, CDR2 FQNEAQ, per germline (reference sequence). This CDR3 has 15 residues. Deletions cut 0 bases from V and 12 bases from J, with 18 bases between. The CDR3 loop is CASSLALSRLVGQFF. The CDR3 DNA is TGTGCCAGCAGCTTAGCGCTAAGTCGGCTAGTCGGGCAGTTCTTC.

The chain recombines TRBV18 with TRBJ1-4; D is undetermined. V was shortened by 2 bases and J by 2 bases, with 6 bases between the two germline ends. Looked up from germline, CDR1 is KGHSH and CDR2 is LQKENI. The CDR3 is 14 amino acids. The CDR3 reads CASSPSDTNEKLFF. DNA for the CDR3: TGTGCCAGCTCACCATCAGATACTAATGAAAAACTGTTTTTT.

The chain combines TRBV7-3 with TRBJ2-7; 8 bases are a match to TRBD1. The V gene end was trimmed by 5 bases and the J gene end by 6 bases; junction bases not matched to a gene: 6. CDR1 SGHTA and CDR2 FQGTGA come from the germline V gene. The CDR3 sequence is 13 residues long. The CDR3 bases are TGTGCCAGCAGCGGTCGACAGGGGCTCGAGCAGTACTTC. This encodes CASSGRQGLEQYF. Looking up the rest from reference TRBV7-3 and TRBJ2-7 gives the full variable domain: GAGVSQTPSNKVTEKGKYVELRCDPISGHTALYWYRQSLGQGPEFLIYFQGTGAADDSGLPNDRFFAVRPEGSVSTLKIQRTERGDSAVYLCASSGRQGLEQYFGPGTRLTVT.

The chain employs TRBV5-1 and TRBJ2-7; 9 bases map to TRBD1. CDR3 length equals 15 residues. In germline, CDR1 is SGHRS, CDR2 YFSETQ. Trimming cost V 2 bases and J 4 bases; bases outside gene matches: 7. This chain's CDR3 is CASSLTGQGPYEQYF. CDR3 sequence (DNA): TGCGCCAGCAGCTTAACTGGACAGGGGCCATACGAGCAGTACTTC. Complete variable domain (other parts from reference TRBV5-1 and TRBJ2-7): KAGVTQTPRYLIKTRGQQVTLSCSPISGHRSVSWYQQTPGQGLQFLFEYFSETQRNKGNFPGRFSGRQFSNSRSEMNVSTLELGDSALYLCASSLTGQGPYEQYFGPGTRLTVT.

In its sample, this clone was seen once. The rearrangement uses TRBV5-1 and TRBJ1-4, with D possibly matching TRBD1 (5 bases). From germline, CDR1 is SGHRS and CDR2 YFSETQ. The ends were cut back, 5 bases at V and 7 bases at J, with 18 bases in the middle. The CDR3 has 15 amino acids. CDR3 in amino acids: CASSSWGGVREKLFF. The DNA for the CDR3 is TGCGCCAGCAGTTCGTGGGGGGGAGTTCGTGAAAAACTGTTTTTT.

J is TRBJ2-2 and V is TRBV6-2 or TRBV6-3; D perhaps matches TRBD1 (5 bases). CDR1 MNHEY and CDR2 SVGEGT come from the germline V gene. The CDR3 runs 16 residues. V was pared by 5 bases and J by 3 bases, with 16 bases between. This CDR3 reads CASSPQGSADTGELFF. As DNA, the CDR3 is TGTGCCAGCAGTCCCCAGGGAAGTGCTGACACCGGGGAGCTGTTTTTT.

This clone occurred once. V is TRBV10-3 and J is TRBJ2-5; maybe TRBD1 (7 bases). Germline V gene sequence: CDR1 ENHRY, CDR2 SYGVKD. The CDR3 spans 16 residues. The germline V and J ends were trimmed by 8 bases and 4 bases, with 23 bases remaining between them. The CDR3 DNA reads TGTGCCATCTCGGCTACAGGGGACGGGGGCTCAGAGACCCAGTACTTC. Translation: CAISATGDGGSETQYF.

V and J are TRBV27 and TRBJ2-7; TRBD2 aligns across 9 bases. V lost 6 bases, J lost 2 bases, and 20 bases stayed unmatched. The germline V gene encodes CDR1 MNHEY and CDR2 SMNVEV (reference sequence). The CDR3 is made up of 19 amino acids. CDR3 nucleotide sequence: TGTGCCAGCAGGGATCGGGGGCGGGGGGGTCTGGCTCGAACCTACGAGCAGTACTTC. It yields the protein CASRDRGRGGLARTYEQYF.

The chain is built from TRBV14 and TRBJ2-3; D unclear. CDR1 and CDR2 from the germline V gene are SGHDN and FVKESK. This CDR3 spans 15 amino acids. The V end was cut by 1 base, the J end by 1 base, with 9 bases between. This CDR3 reads CASSQVSGGTDTQYF. CDR3 in DNA: TGTGCCAGCAGCCAAGTATCGGGTGGCACAGATACGCAGTATTTT.

The count of this clone is one. The gene calls are TRBV10-2 and TRBJ1-2; a possible D gene is TRBD1 (5 bases). The germline CDR1 and CDR2 sequences are WSHSY and SAAADI. There are 14 residues in the CDR3. V was pared by 5 bases and J by 4 bases, with 14 bases between. This CDR3 reads CASSHTGITYGYTF. CDR3 in DNA: TGCGCCAGCAGTCATACAGGAATAACCTATGGCTACACCTTC.

This sequence joins TRBV6-6 and TRBJ2-3; possibly TRBD2 for D (5 bases). The V end lost 6 bases, the J end lost 9 bases, and 13 bases lay between the germline ends. Germline CDR1 MNHNY, CDR2 SVGAGI (reference sequence). CDR3 length: 12 amino acids. The CDR3, as DNA: TGTGCCAGCAGGGATAAGGTAGCGACGCAGTATTTT. It translates to CASRDKVATQYF.

J is TRBJ2-7 and V is TRBV14; tentatively, D is TRBD1 (6 bases). Germline CDR1 SGHDN, CDR2 FVKESK. V was cut by 0 bases and J by 4 bases, with 13 bases left in between. The CDR3 has 15 amino acids. The CDR3 sequence is CASSQDTGREYEQYF. CDR3 nucleotides: TGTGCCAGCAGCCAAGATACAGGGAGAGAATACGAGCAGTACTTC.

For this clone: Within the sample, other DNA sequences also encode this same CDR3. This chain uses TRBV28 with TRBJ2-3, with 9 nucleotides matching TRBD2. The CDR3 runs to 15 residues. Germline CDR1 and CDR2: MDHEN and SYDVKM. V was pared by 6 bases and J by 0 bases, with 4 bases of the junction left unmatched. In nucleotides, the CDR3 is TGTGCCAGCAGCCTGGCGGGGGGGAGCACAGATACGCAGTATTTT. The encoded protein is CASSLAGGSTDTQYF.

This clone was seen just once. This chain links TRBV5-6 with TRBJ2-3, with D perhaps TRBD1 (5 bases). Germline V CDR1 and CDR2: SGHDT, YYEEEE. V was pared by 0 bases and J by 0 bases, with 8 bases between. The CDR3 length is 15 residues. The CDR3 DNA is TGTGCCAGCAGCTTGGGACAGACTAGCACAGATACGCAGTATTTT. Protein: CASSLGQTSTDTQYF. Together with reference TRBV5-6 and TRBJ2-3, the CDR3 gives the full variable domain: DAGVTQSPTHLIKTRGQQVTLRCSPKSGHDTVSWYQQALGQGPQFIFQYYEEEERQRGNFPDRFSGHQFPNYSSELNVNALLLGDSALYLCASSLGQTSTDTQYFGPGTRLTVL.

This clone was seen once. The J gene is TRBJ2-1, the V gene TRBV7-2, with 9 nucleotides matching TRBD2. Trimming cost V 5 bases and J 8 bases; bases outside gene matches: 7. CDR3 length: 14 residues. From germline, CDR1 is SGHTA and CDR2 FQGNSA. This chain's CDR3 is CASSPQLAGDEQFF. CDR3 DNA: TGTGCCAGCAGCCCCCAACTAGCGGGCGATGAGCAGTTCTTC.

J is TRBJ1-4 and V is TRBV19, with D possibly being TRBD1 (6 bases). Germline CDR1 reads LNHDA; CDR2 reads SQIVND (reference sequence). V lost 7 bases and J 0 bases, leaving 18 bases between the germline ends. The length of the CDR3 is 17 residues. The CDR3 DNA sequence: TGTGCCAGTACCGGCGGGGGCGTCGATGCAACTAATGAAAAACTGTTTTTT. It encodes CASTGGGVDATNEKLFF.

J is TRBJ1-2 and V is TRBV21-1. TRBV21-1 is designated a pseudogene. The CDR3 has 18 amino acids. The DNA for the CDR3 is TGTGCCAGCAGCAAAGATAACGAGGGCAGAGTGTGTGACTATGGCTACACCTTC. It is translated as CASSKDNEGRVCDYGYTF.

Comment on this clone: Additional DNA sequences in this sample encode the identical CDR3. The CDR3, as DNA: TGTGCCAGCAGCCGGGACAGGGACTACGAGCAGTACTTC. Residues: CASSRDRDYEQYF. The chain combines TRBV5-8 with TRBJ2-7, with 9 bases that match TRBD1. This CDR3 has 13 residues. The V gene's germline CDR1 is SGHTS and CDR2 YDEGEE. Germline trimming cut 4 bases from V and 3 bases from J; bases unmatched to any gene: 2. The full variable domain, completed using reference TRBV5-8 and TRBJ2-7, is EAGVTQSPTHLIKTRGQQATLRCSPISGHTSVYWYQQALGLGLQFLLWYDEGEERNRGNFPPRFSGRQFPNYSSELNVNALELEDSALYLCASSRDRDYEQYFGPGTRLTVT.

This rearrangement joins TRBV7-2 to TRBJ2-5; D perhaps matches TRBD2 (6 bases). The CDR3 contains 14 residues. V shed 7 bases and J shed 5 bases, with 17 bases lying between them. Germline V gene lookup returns CDR1 SGHTA and CDR2 FQGNSA. The CDR3 here is CASTSPFRGETQYF. The CDR3 DNA sequence: TGTGCCAGCACATCACCGTTCCGGGGGGAGACCCAGTACTTC.

This sequence joins TRBV19 and TRBJ1-5, with 8 bases that match TRBD1. The CDR3 loop spans 15 amino acids. Germline-derived CDR1 and CDR2 are LNHDA and SQIVND (reference sequence). Trimming at V came to 5 bases and at J to 2 bases, leaving 5 bases not matched to a gene. CDR3 in DNA: TGTGCCAGTAGTGGGGGACAGGTAGGCAATCAGCCCCAGCATTTT. As protein: CASSGGQVGNQPQHF.